This record looks at one T cell receptor beta chain sequence and its context. Its specificity is not known. The data belong to a study of cytomegalovirus exposure and HLA in healthy donors. Notes on the study in general: Published work reported that the classifier diagnosed cytomegalovirus status with high specificity and sensitivity.

Assay: immunoSEQ multiplex PCR; the TCRdb copy retains only in-frame clones and omits some. The table shows approximately 280,000 clones, with over 75% occurring only once. The CDR3 covers 13 residues. CDR1 MDHEN and CDR2 SYDVKM come from the germline V gene. The V end was cut by 6 bases, the J end by 0 bases, with 8 bases between. This clonotype originated in a woman aged 18-29 years in good health and CMV-seronegative. Source material: PBMCs. The rearrangement links TRBV28 to TRBJ1-1; possibly TRBD1 for D (6 bases). As DNA, the CDR3 is TGTGCCAGCAGCGGACAGTTGAACACTGAAGCTTTCTTT. Residues: CASSGQLNTEAFF.